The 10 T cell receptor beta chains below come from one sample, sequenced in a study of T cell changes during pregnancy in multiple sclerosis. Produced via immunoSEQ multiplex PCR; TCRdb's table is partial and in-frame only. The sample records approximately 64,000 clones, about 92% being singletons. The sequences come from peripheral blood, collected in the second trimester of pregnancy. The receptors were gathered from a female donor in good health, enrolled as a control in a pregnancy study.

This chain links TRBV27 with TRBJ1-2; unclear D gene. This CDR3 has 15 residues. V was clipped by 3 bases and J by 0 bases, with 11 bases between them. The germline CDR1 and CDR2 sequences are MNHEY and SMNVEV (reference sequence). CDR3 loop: CASSFGQFPNYGYTF. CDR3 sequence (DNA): TGTGCCAGCAGTTTTGGGCAGTTCCCTAACTATGGCTACACCTTC.

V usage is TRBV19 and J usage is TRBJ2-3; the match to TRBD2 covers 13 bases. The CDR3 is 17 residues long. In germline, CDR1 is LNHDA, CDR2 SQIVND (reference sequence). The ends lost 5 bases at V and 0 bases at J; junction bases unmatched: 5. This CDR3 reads CASSFAGLAGSTDTQYF. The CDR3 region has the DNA TGTGCCAGTAGTTTCGCGGGACTAGCGGGAAGCACAGATACGCAGTATTTT. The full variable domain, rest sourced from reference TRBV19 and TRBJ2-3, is DGGITQSPKYLFRKEGQNVTLSCEQNLNHDAMYWYRQDPGQGLRLIYYSQIVNDFQKGDIAEGYSVSREKKESFPLTVTSAQKNPTAFYLCASSFAGLAGSTDTQYFGPGTRLTVL.

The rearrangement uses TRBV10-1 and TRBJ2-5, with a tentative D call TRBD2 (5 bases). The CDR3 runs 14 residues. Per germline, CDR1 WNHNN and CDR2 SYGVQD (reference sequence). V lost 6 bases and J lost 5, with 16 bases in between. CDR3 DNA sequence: TGCGCCAGCAGCCTTTCGGGGTTGGGGGAGACCCAGTACTTC. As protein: CASSLSGLGETQYF.

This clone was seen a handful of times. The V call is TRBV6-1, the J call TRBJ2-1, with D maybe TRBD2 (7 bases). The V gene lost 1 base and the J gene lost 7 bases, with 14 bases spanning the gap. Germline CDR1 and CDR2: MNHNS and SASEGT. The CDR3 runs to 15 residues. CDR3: CASSEEEGGFNEQFF. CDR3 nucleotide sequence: TGTGCCAGCAGTGAAGAGGAGGGGGGGTTTAATGAGCAGTTCTTC.

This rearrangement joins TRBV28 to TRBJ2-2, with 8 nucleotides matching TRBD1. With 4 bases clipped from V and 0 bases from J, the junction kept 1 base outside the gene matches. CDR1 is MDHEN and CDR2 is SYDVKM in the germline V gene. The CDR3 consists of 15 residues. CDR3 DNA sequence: TGTGCCAGCAGTTCGGGACAGGCGAACACCGGGGAGCTGTTTTTT. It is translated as CASSSGQANTGELFF.

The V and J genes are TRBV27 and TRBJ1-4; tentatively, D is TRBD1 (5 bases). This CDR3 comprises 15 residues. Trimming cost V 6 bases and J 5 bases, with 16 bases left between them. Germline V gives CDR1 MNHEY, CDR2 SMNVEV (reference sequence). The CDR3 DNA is TGTGCCAGCAGCTTGACCAGGGTAGGGAATGAAAAACTGTTTTTT. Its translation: CASSLTRVGNEKLFF.

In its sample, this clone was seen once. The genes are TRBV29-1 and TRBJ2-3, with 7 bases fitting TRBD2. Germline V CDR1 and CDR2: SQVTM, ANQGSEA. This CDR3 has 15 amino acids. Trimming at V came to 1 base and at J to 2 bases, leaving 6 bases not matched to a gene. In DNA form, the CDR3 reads TGCAGCGTTGAAGGGGTGCGGGGGAACACAGATACGCAGTATTTT. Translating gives CSVEGVRGNTDTQYF.

The CDR3 nucleotides are TGTGCCAGTTCCTCAGTGAGGGCCAGCCTTGGGGAAAAACTGTTTTTT. It specifies CASSSVRASLGEKLFF. The chain recombines TRBV19 with TRBJ1-4; D is unresolved. This CDR3 has 16 amino acids. The V gene lost 8 bases and the J gene lost 8 bases, with 24 bases spanning the gap. From germline, CDR1 is LNHDA and CDR2 SQIVND (reference sequence).

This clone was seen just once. The CDR3 DNA is TGTGCCAGCTCACACGGCGGGGGCAATCAGCCCCAGCATTTT. It is translated as CASSHGGGNQPQHF. The chain carries TRBV18 and TRBJ1-5; no clear D gene. Germline V gives CDR1 KGHSH, CDR2 LQKENI. The CDR3 covers 14 residues. V was trimmed by 4 bases and J by 2 bases, leaving 9 bases between them.

CDR3 bases: TGTGCCAGCCAAGGACAGGTTAATGAAAAACTGTTTTTT. Its protein product is CASQGQVNEKLFF. The chain combines TRBV18 with TRBJ1-4, with 7 bases identical to TRBD1. From germline, CDR1 is KGHSH and CDR2 LQKENI. V lost 8 bases and J lost 4; bases outside the gene matches: 4. CDR3 size: 13 residues.